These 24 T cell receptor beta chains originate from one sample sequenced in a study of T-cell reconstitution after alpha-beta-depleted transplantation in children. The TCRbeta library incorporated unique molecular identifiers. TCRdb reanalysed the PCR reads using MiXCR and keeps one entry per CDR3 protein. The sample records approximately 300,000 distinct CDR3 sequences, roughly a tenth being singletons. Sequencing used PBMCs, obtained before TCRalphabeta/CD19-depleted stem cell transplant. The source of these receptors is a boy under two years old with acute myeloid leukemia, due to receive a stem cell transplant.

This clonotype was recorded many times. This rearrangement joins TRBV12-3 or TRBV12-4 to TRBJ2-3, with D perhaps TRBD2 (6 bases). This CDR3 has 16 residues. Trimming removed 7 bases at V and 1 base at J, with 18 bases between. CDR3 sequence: CASTAPHGGGTDTQYF. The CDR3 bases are TGTGCCAGCACCGCCCCCCACGGGGGTGGCACAGATACGCAGTATTTT.

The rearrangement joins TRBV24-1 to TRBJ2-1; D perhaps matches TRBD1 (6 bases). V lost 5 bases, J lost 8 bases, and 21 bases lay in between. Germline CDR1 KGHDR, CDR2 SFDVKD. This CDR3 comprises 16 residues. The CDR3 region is CATSGSGAEPWDEQFF. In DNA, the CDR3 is TGTGCCACCAGTGGGTCAGGGGCAGAGCCGTGGGATGAGCAGTTCTTC.

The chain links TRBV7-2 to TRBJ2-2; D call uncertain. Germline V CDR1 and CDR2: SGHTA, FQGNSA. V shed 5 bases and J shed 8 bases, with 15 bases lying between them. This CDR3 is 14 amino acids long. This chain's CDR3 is CASSPTPIPGELFF. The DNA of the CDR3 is TGTGCCAGCAGCCCAACTCCTATTCCGGGGGAGCTGTTTTTT.

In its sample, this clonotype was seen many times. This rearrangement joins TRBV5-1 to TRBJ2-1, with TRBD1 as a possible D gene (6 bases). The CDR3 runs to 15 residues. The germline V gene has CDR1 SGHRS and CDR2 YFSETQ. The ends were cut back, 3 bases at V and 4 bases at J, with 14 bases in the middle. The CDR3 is CASSSGQGRYNEQFF. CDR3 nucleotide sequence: TGCGCCAGCAGCTCAGGGCAGGGGCGATACAATGAGCAGTTCTTC.

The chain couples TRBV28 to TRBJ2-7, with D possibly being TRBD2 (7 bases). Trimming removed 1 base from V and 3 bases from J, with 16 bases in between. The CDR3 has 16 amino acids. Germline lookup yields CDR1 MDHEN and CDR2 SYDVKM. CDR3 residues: CASSLLGGGTLYEQYF. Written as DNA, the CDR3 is TGTGCCAGCAGTTTATTGGGAGGGGGGACCCTCTACGAGCAGTACTTC.

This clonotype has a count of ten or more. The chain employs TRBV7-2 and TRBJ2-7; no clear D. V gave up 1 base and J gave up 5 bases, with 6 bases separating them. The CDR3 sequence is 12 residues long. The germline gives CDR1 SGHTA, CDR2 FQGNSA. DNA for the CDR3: TGTGCCAGCAGCTTAGAATACCACGAGCAGTACTTC. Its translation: CASSLEYHEQYF.

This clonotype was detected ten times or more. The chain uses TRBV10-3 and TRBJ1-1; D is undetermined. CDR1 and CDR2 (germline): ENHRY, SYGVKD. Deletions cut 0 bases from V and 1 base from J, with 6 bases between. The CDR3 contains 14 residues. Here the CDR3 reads CAISESLGNTEAFF. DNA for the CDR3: TGTGCCATCAGTGAGTCTCTAGGGAACACTGAAGCTTTCTTT.

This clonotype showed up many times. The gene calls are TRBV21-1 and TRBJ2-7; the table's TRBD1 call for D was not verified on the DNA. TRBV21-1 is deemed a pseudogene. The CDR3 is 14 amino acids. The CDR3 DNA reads TGTGCCAGCAGCAAAAGGGCAGGGTCCCACGAGCAGTACTTC. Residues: CASSKRAGSHEQYF.

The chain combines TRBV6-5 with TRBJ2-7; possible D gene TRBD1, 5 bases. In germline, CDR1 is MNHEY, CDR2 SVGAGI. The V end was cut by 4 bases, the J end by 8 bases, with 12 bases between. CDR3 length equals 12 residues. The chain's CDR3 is CASSSGFEKQYF. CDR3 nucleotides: TGTGCCAGCAGTTCAGGGTTTGAGAAGCAGTACTTC.

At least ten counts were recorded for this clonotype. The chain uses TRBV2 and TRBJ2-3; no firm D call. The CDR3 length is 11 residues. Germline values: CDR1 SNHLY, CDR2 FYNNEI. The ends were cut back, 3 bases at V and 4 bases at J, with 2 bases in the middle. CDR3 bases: TGTGCCAGCAGTGAGTCAGATACGCAGTATTTT. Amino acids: CASSESDTQYF.

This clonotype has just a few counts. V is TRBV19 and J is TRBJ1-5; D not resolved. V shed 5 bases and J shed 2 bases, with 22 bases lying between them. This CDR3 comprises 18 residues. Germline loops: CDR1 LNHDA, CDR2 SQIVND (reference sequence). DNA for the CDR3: TGTGCCAGTAGTCGCCGGGTTACGTCCGGACCGGGCAATCAGCCCCAGCATTTT. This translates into CASSRRVTSGPGNQPQHF.

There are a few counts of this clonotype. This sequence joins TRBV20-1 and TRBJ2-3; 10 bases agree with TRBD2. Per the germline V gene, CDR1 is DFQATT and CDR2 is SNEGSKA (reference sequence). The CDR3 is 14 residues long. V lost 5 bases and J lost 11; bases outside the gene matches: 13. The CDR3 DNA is TGCAGTGCTCAAACGATAGCGGGAGGACTTGGGCAGTATTTT. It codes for CSAQTIAGGLGQYF.

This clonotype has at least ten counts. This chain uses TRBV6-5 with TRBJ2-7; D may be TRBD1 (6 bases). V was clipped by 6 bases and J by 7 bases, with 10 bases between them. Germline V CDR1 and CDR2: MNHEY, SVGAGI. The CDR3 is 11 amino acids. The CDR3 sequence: CASSRGREQYF. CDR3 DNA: TGTGCCAGCAGCAGGGGCCGGGAGCAGTACTTC.

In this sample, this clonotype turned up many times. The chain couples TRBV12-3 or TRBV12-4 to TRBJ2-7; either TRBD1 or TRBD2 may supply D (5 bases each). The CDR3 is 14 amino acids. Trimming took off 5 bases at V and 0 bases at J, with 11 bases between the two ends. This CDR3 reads CASSPGRSSYEQYF. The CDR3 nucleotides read TGTGCCAGCAGTCCGGGACGGAGCTCCTACGAGCAGTACTTC.

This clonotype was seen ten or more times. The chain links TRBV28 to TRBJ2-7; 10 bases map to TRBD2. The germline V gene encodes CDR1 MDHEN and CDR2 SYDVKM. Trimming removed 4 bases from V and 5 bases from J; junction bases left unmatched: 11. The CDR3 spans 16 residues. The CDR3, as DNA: TGTGCCAGCAGTTCTGCCAGGCTAGCGGGAGTCCACGAGCAGTACTTC. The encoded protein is CASSSARLAGVHEQYF. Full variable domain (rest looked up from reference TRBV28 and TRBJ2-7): DVKVTQSSRYLVKRTGEKVFLECVQDMDHENMFWYRQDPGLGLRLIYFSYDVKMKEKGDIPEGYSVSREKKERFSLILESASTNQTSMYLCASSSARLAGVHEQYFGPGTRLTVT.

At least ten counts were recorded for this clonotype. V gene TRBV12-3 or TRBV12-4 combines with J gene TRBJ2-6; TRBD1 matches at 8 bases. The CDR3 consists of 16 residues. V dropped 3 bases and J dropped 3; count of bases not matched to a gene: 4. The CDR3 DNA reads TGTGCCAGCAGTTTGGGACAGGTCCTTGGGGCCAACGTCCTGACTTTC. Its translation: CASSLGQVLGANVLTF.

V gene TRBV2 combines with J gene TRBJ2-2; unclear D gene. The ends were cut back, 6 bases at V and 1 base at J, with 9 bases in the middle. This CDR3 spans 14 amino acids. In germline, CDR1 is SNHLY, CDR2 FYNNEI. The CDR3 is CASRAPLNTGELFF. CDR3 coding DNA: TGTGCCAGCAGGGCACCTCTGAACACCGGGGAGCTGTTTTTT.

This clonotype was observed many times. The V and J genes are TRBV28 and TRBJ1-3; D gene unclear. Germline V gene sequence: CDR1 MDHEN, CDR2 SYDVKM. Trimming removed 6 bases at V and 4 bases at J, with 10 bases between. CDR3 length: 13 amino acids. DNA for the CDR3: TGTGCCAGCAGGGTGGCAGCCGGAAACACCATATATTTT. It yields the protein CASRVAAGNTIYF.

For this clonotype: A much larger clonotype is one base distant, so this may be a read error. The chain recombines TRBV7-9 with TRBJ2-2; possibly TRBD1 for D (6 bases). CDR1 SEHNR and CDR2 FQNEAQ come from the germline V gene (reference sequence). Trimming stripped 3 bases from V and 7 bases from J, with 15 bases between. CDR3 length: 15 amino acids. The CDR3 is CASSFRDNRDGELFF. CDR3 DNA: TGTGCCAGCAGCTTCCGGGACAACAGGGACGGGGAGCTGTTTTTT. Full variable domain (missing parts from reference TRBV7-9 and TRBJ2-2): DTGVSQNPRHKITKRGQNVTFRCDPISEHNRLYWYRQTLGQGPEFLTYFQNEAQLEKSRLLSDRFSAERPKGSFSTLEIQRTEQGDSAMYLCASSFRDNRDGELFFGEGSRLTVL.

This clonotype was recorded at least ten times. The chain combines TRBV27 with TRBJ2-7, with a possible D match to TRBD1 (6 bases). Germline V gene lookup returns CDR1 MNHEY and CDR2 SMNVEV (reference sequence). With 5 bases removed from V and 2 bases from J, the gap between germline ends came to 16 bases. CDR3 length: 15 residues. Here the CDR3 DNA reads TGTGCCAGCAGTACCAGACAGGTGCCGACCTACGAGCAGTACTTC. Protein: CASSTRQVPTYEQYF.

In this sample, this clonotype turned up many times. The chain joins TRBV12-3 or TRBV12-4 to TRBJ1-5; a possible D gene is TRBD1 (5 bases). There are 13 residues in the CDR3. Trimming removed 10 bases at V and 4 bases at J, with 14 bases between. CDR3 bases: TGTGCCACCCACCTCGGGGGGAATCAGCCCCAGCATTTT. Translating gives CATHLGGNQPQHF.

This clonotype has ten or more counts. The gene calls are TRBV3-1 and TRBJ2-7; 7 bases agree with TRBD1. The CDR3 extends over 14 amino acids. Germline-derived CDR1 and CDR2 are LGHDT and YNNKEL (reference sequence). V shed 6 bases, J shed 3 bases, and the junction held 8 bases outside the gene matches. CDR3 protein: CASRQQGIFYEQYF. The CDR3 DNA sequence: TGTGCCAGCAGGCAACAGGGGATCTTCTACGAGCAGTACTTC.

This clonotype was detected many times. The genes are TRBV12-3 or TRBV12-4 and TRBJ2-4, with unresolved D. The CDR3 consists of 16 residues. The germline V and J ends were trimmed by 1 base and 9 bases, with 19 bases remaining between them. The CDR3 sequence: CASSLGRRYPKCIQYF. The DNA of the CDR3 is TGTGCCAGCAGTTTAGGCCGCAGGTACCCAAAATGCATTCAGTACTTC.

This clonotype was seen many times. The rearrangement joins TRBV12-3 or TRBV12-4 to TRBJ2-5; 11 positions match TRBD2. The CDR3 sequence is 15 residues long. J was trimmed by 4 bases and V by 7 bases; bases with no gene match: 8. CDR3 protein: CASTRLAGSLETQYF. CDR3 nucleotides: TGTGCCAGCACCCGACTAGCGGGGAGTCTAGAGACCCAGTACTTC.